A single sample gave rise to the 2 T cell receptor beta chains below, sequenced in a study of siplizumab effects on memory and regulatory T cells. The method was immunoSEQ multiplex PCR; TCRdb's version includes in-frame clones alone and lacks a portion of them. The sample holds 85,000 to 130,000 clones, about 91% seen once. The sample comprised Tregs sorted from blood. These receptors all come from a human donor in good health.

CDR3 sequence: CASSLGLLKTGELFF. The CDR3 DNA sequence: TGTGCCAGCAGCTTGGGACTATTAAAGACCGGGGAGCTGTTTTTT. V gene TRBV7-2 combines with J gene TRBJ2-2, with 7 bases fitting TRBD2. Germline V CDR1 and CDR2: SGHTA, FQGNSA. The CDR3 extends over 15 amino acids. Unmatched junction bases numbered 6, after V lost 3 bases and J lost 5 bases.

This chain connects TRBV28 to TRBJ2-3; D unresolved. The CDR3 is made up of 12 amino acids. Trimming shortened V by 6 bases and J by 2 bases, and 6 bases separated the two germline ends. Germline values: CDR1 MDHEN, CDR2 SYDVKM. CDR3 region: CASRRTTDTQYF. The CDR3 DNA follows: TGTGCCAGCAGGCGGACCACAGATACGCAGTATTTT.